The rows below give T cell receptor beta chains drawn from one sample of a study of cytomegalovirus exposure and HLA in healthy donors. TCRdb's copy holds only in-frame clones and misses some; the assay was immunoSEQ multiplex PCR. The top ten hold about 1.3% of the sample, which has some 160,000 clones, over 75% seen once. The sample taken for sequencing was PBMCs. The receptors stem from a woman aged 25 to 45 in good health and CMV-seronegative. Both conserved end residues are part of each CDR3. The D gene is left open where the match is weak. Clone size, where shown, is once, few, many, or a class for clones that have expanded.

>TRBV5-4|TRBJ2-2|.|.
TGTGCCAGCAGCTTGAAAGGGGCCATCACCGGGGAGCTGTTTTTT
CASSLKGAITGELFF
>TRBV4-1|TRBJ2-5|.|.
TGCGCCAGCAGCCAAGTACCGGGGGTTCACCAAGAGACCCAGTACTTC
CASSQVPGVHQETQYF
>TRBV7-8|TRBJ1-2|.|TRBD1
TGTGCCAGCAGCTTATATGGGGGGACAGGGAACTATGGCTACACCTTC
CASSLYGGTGNYGYTF
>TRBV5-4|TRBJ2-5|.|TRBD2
TGTGCCAGCAGCCGCCTCCCGGGACTAGTCGTCATACAAGAGACCCAGTACTTC
CASSRLPGLVVIQETQYF
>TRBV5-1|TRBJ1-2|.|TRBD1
TGCGCCAGCAGCTATGGTCCAATAAAGGGACAGGGGGGTTATGGCTACACCTTC
CASSYGPIKGQGGYGYTF
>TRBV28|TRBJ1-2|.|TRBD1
TGTGCCAGCAACATACAGGGGAACGGCTACACCTTC
CASNIQGNGYTF
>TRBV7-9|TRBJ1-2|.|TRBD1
TGTGCCAGCAGCCCTGGGACAGCCTCCGCCGGCGGCTACACCTTC
CASSPGTASAGGYTF
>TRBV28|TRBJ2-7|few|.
TGTGCCAGTACCTCCGGACATTCCTACGAGCAGTACTTC
CASTSGHSYEQYF
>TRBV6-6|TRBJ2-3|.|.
TGTGCCAGCAGTCCCCCCCAGGATGGAGATACGCAGTATTTT
CASSPPQDGDTQYF
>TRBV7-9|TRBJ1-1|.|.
TGTGCCAGCAGCTTAGCTGGTTCGGACTTGCGGGCTTTCTTT
CASSLAGSDLRAFF
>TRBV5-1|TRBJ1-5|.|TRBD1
TGCGCCAGCAGCTTGGCACGGGACAGGGCCCTATATAGCAATCAGCCCCAGCATTTT
CASSLARDRALYSNQPQHF
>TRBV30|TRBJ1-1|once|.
TGTGCCTCCTCGGGGTACACTGAAGCTTTCTTT
CASSGYTEAFF
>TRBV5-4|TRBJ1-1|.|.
TGTGCCAGCAGCTTAGGGGGAAAAACTGAAGCTTTCTTT
CASSLGGKTEAFF
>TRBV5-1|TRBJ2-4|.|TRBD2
TGCGCCAGCAGCTTGGTTAGCGGGGCCATTCAGTACTTC
CASSLVSGAIQYF